A selection of T cell receptor beta chains follows, all from one sample in a study of T cell repertoires in cytomegalovirus infection. TCRdb recomputed calls from the reads with MiXCR, one row per CDR3 protein. The data show hundreds of thousands of distinct CDR3 sequences, with around 10% seen just once and over 2.5% held by the top ten. Material for sequencing was PBMCs. Receptors were obtained from a human donor in good health (CMV status not recorded). Some clones in this sample may be carry-over from other donors' samples. Each CDR3 is given with its conserved first and last residue. D genes are given only for firm matches. Clone size, where shown, is once, few, many, or a class for clones that have expanded.

v_call: TRBV20-1; clone_size: -; j_call: TRBJ2-3; d_call: -; cdr3_nt: TGCAGTGCTGAGGGCAGCGGCACAGATACGCAGTATTTT; cdr3_aa: CSAEGSGTDTQYF
v_call: TRBV10-3; clone_size: many; j_call: TRBJ2-2; d_call: -; cdr3_nt: TGTGCCATCAGGGGTTCTGTGAACACCGGGGAGCTGTTTTTT; cdr3_aa: CAIRGSVNTGELFF
v_call: TRBV7-2; clone_size: many; j_call: TRBJ2-7; d_call: -; cdr3_nt: TGTGCCAGCAGCTTAGATGGAGGGCTCACCTACGAGCAGTACTTC; cdr3_aa: CASSLDGGLTYEQYF
v_call: TRBV5-1; clone_size: -; j_call: TRBJ2-1; d_call: TRBD2; cdr3_nt: TGCGCCAGCAGCTCAACCGGGACTAGCGTATACAATGAGCAGTTCTTC; cdr3_aa: CASSSTGTSVYNEQFF
v_call: TRBV18; clone_size: many; j_call: TRBJ1-6; d_call: -; cdr3_nt: TGTGCCAGCTCAATCGAGTGGAATTCACCCCTCCACTTT; cdr3_aa: CASSIEWNSPLHF
v_call: TRBV20-1; clone_size: many; j_call: TRBJ2-5; d_call: TRBD1; cdr3_nt: TGCAGTGCTCTGGGGAGAGGGGGCCATGAGACCCAGTACTTC; cdr3_aa: CSALGRGGHETQYF
v_call: TRBV29-1; clone_size: few; j_call: TRBJ2-1; d_call: -; cdr3_nt: TGCAGCGCCCTCGGACCACAGAAAATTGCTAATGAGCAGTTCTTC; cdr3_aa: CSALGPQKIANEQFF
v_call: TRBV5-5; clone_size: many; j_call: TRBJ2-7; d_call: -; cdr3_nt: TGTGCCAGCAGCTCCTGGGTGGACGAGCAGTACTTC; cdr3_aa: CASSSWVDEQYF
v_call: TRBV5-6; clone_size: many; j_call: TRBJ2-1; d_call: -; cdr3_nt: TGTGCCAGCCATGACTACAATGAGCAGTTCTTC; cdr3_aa: CASHDYNEQFF
v_call: TRBV29-1; clone_size: many; j_call: TRBJ2-5; d_call: TRBD2; cdr3_nt: TGCAGCGTTGAGCCACGGGGAGGGGTCGGGGAGACCCAGTACTTC; cdr3_aa: CSVEPRGGVGETQYF
v_call: TRBV7-2; clone_size: many; j_call: TRBJ2-3; d_call: TRBD2; cdr3_nt: TGTGCCAGCAGCACGAATAGCGGGGGGGCATCCGATACGCAGTATTTT; cdr3_aa: CASSTNSGGASDTQYF
v_call: TRBV20-1; clone_size: few; j_call: TRBJ2-5; d_call: TRBD2; cdr3_nt: TGCAGTGCTAGCGGGGGGGACGGTGGAGAGACCCAGTACTTC; cdr3_aa: CSASGGDGGETQYF
v_call: TRBV7-2; clone_size: many; j_call: TRBJ2-5; d_call: TRBD2; cdr3_nt: TGTGCCAGCAGCTTTCAGCGGGGTCAAGAGACCCAGTACTTC; cdr3_aa: CASSFQRGQETQYF
v_call: TRBV7-2; clone_size: many; j_call: TRBJ2-3; d_call: TRBD2; cdr3_nt: TGTGCCAGCACCACACTAGCGGGGGAACCGATGGATACGCAGTATTTT; cdr3_aa: CASTTLAGEPMDTQYF
v_call: TRBV20-1; clone_size: many; j_call: TRBJ1-2; d_call: -; cdr3_nt: TGCAGTGCTAGCGTCGAGGGTGGCTACACCTTC; cdr3_aa: CSASVEGGYTF
v_call: TRBV6-5; clone_size: many; j_call: TRBJ2-3; d_call: TRBD2; cdr3_nt: TGTGCCAGCAGTAGAAGGGGGACTAGCCGGAACACAGATACGCAGTATTTT; cdr3_aa: CASSRRGTSRNTDTQYF
v_call: TRBV6-2/TRBV6-3; clone_size: many; j_call: TRBJ2-2; d_call: -; cdr3_nt: TGTGCCAGCAGACAGGGGACTAACACCGGGGAGCTGTTTTTT; cdr3_aa: CASRQGTNTGELFF
v_call: TRBV6-6; clone_size: many; j_call: TRBJ1-1; d_call: -; cdr3_nt: TGTGCCAGCAGCTCAGACGGCTACACTGAAGCTTTCTTT; cdr3_aa: CASSSDGYTEAFF
v_call: TRBV29-1; clone_size: few; j_call: TRBJ1-2; d_call: -; cdr3_nt: TGCAGCGTTGCTACAGGGTATAACTATGGCTACACCTTC; cdr3_aa: CSVATGYNYGYTF
v_call: TRBV7-6; clone_size: many; j_call: TRBJ1-6; d_call: -; cdr3_nt: TGTGCCAGCAGCTTAAGGGAATCAGGGGCCGCTCAGAATTCACCCCTCCACTTT; cdr3_aa: CASSLRESGAAQNSPLHF
v_call: TRBV7-9; clone_size: many; j_call: TRBJ1-4; d_call: -; cdr3_nt: TGTGCCAGCTTTTCCGGGGGGAAGGAGGATGAAAAACTGTTTTTT; cdr3_aa: CASFSGGKEDEKLFF
v_call: TRBV20-1; clone_size: few; j_call: TRBJ1-6; d_call: -; cdr3_nt: TGCAGTGCTAGGGATCACAGGTTTAGCTCCTATAATTCACCCCTCCACTTT; cdr3_aa: CSARDHRFSSYNSPLHF
v_call: TRBV28; clone_size: many; j_call: TRBJ2-5; d_call: -; cdr3_nt: TGTGCCAGCAGTTTAAATTACGCAGGGGAGGAGACCCAGTACTTC; cdr3_aa: CASSLNYAGEETQYF
v_call: TRBV27; clone_size: many; j_call: TRBJ2-6; d_call: -; cdr3_nt: TGTGCCAGCAGCCTGGGACGGGACACCTCTGGGGCCAACGTCCTGACTTTC; cdr3_aa: CASSLGRDTSGANVLTF
v_call: TRBV29-1; clone_size: -; j_call: TRBJ2-7; d_call: TRBD2; cdr3_nt: TGCAGCGTTGAGACTAGCGGGGTCCGGGAGCAGTACTTC; cdr3_aa: CSVETSGVREQYF
v_call: TRBV7-3; clone_size: many; j_call: TRBJ1-5; d_call: -; cdr3_nt: TGTGCCAGCAGCGATTCCCCGGAACCCCAGCATTTT; cdr3_aa: CASSDSPEPQHF
v_call: TRBV25-1; clone_size: many; j_call: TRBJ2-3; d_call: -; cdr3_nt: TGTGCCAGCAGTGAATGGGCGGGGAGCACAGATACGCAGTATTTT; cdr3_aa: CASSEWAGSTDTQYF
v_call: TRBV9; clone_size: many; j_call: TRBJ1-3; d_call: -; cdr3_nt: TGTGCCAGCAGCCCTGGAAACACCATATATTTT; cdr3_aa: CASSPGNTIYF
v_call: TRBV5-1; clone_size: -; j_call: TRBJ2-1; d_call: -; cdr3_nt: TGCGCCAGCAGCTTGCCAGGGCCCAATGAGCAGTTCTTC; cdr3_aa: CASSLPGPNEQFF
v_call: TRBV24-1; clone_size: many; j_call: TRBJ2-2; d_call: TRBD1; cdr3_nt: TGTGCCACCAGTGATCCGACAGGGGAAACCGGGGAGCTGTTTTTT; cdr3_aa: CATSDPTGETGELFF
v_call: TRBV28; clone_size: many; j_call: TRBJ1-3; d_call: -; cdr3_nt: TGTGCCAGCAGGTTCCATCAGGGAGGTGGAAACACCATATATTTT; cdr3_aa: CASRFHQGGGNTIYF
v_call: TRBV6-2/TRBV6-3; clone_size: few; j_call: TRBJ1-1; d_call: -; cdr3_nt: TGTGCCAGCAGTTACCGTAGGAACACTGAAGCTTTCTTT; cdr3_aa: CASSYRRNTEAFF
v_call: TRBV7-9; clone_size: many; j_call: TRBJ2-7; d_call: -; cdr3_nt: TGTGCCAGCAGCTTAGGGTCAGGGGACTACTACGAGCAGTACTTC; cdr3_aa: CASSLGSGDYYEQYF
v_call: TRBV2; clone_size: -; j_call: TRBJ1-6; d_call: -; cdr3_nt: TGTGCCAGCAGTGAAGAGGGGGGGGGCTTTTCACCCCTCCACTTT; cdr3_aa: CASSEEGGGFSPLHF
v_call: TRBV4-3; clone_size: -; j_call: TRBJ1-2; d_call: TRBD1; cdr3_nt: TGCGCCAGCAGCCAAGTCTATGGTGGACGGGACAGGGGACATGGCTACACCTTC; cdr3_aa: CASSQVYGGRDRGHGYTF
v_call: TRBV7-8; clone_size: many; j_call: TRBJ2-5; d_call: TRBD2; cdr3_nt: TGTGCCAGCAGCATCGGGACTAAACAAGAGACCCAGTACTTC; cdr3_aa: CASSIGTKQETQYF
v_call: TRBV28; clone_size: many; j_call: TRBJ1-2; d_call: TRBD1; cdr3_nt: TGTGCCAGCGGAACCGGGACAGGGGGCCACTATGGCTACACCTTC; cdr3_aa: CASGTGTGGHYGYTF
v_call: TRBV2; clone_size: many; j_call: TRBJ2-2; d_call: -; cdr3_nt: TGTGCCAGCAGTCTAGCTTCCGCCAACAGTGGGGAGCTGTTTTTT; cdr3_aa: CASSLASANSGELFF
v_call: TRBV7-3; clone_size: once; j_call: TRBJ1-1; d_call: -; cdr3_nt: TGTGCCAGCAGCTCCACGCGGAACTCTGAAGCTTTCTTT; cdr3_aa: CASSSTRNSEAFF
v_call: TRBV29-1; clone_size: -; j_call: TRBJ2-6; d_call: -; cdr3_nt: TGCAGCGCCGGGACAAACGTCCTGACTTTC; cdr3_aa: CSAGTNVLTF
v_call: TRBV10-3; clone_size: -; j_call: TRBJ1-6; d_call: -; cdr3_nt: TGTGCCATCAGTGGAAGGGCTGGCTCCTATAATTCACCCCTCCACTTT; cdr3_aa: CAISGRAGSYNSPLHF
v_call: TRBV7-2; clone_size: many; j_call: TRBJ2-1; d_call: -; cdr3_nt: TGTGCCAGCAGCCCATCACCGATCTCCTACAATGAGCAGTTCTTC; cdr3_aa: CASSPSPISYNEQFF
v_call: TRBV12-3/TRBV12-4; clone_size: many; j_call: TRBJ1-5; d_call: TRBD1; cdr3_nt: TGTGCCAGCAGCAGGGACAGGGGGCTGAGGAATCAGCCCCAGCATTTT; cdr3_aa: CASSRDRGLRNQPQHF